In this sample, the clone carrying this TCR beta chain turned up once. The antigen is unknown. Deletions cut 3 bases from V and 0 bases from J, with 11 bases between. CDR3 size: 16 residues. CDR1 and CDR2 from the germline V gene are KGHSH and LQKENI. These data belong to a study of shared clonotypes between healthy human individuals. As for the study in general: Used for every donor were three CD4 naive, three CD4 memory, two CD8 naive and one CD8 memory plate. Study-wide results and caveats: Researchers found naive subsets generally carried larger estimated richness than memory subsets.

A CD45RA+ naive subset and a CD45RA-negative memory subset were split from CD4+ cells. In the study's own analysis: Sequence data from immunoSEQ were junction-only and lacked quality scores; consequently, filtering differed. Some clones are missing from TCRdb's copy, which holds only in-frame ones; the method was immunoSEQ multiplex PCR. The V and J calls and clone size come from that table; D and trimming were worked out from the DNA. Among 2 million to 2.5 million clones listed, approximately 95% were seen once. The V and J genes are TRBV18 and TRBJ1-4; D gene ambiguous. The sequence derives from a man younger than 30 in good health. Input material: naive CD4+ T cells sorted from blood. As to subset: CD45RA+ positively selected. In DNA, the CDR3 is TGTGCCAGCTCACCGGCAGTGGGGACAACTAATGAAAAACTGTTTTTT. Residues: CASSPAVGTTNEKLFF.